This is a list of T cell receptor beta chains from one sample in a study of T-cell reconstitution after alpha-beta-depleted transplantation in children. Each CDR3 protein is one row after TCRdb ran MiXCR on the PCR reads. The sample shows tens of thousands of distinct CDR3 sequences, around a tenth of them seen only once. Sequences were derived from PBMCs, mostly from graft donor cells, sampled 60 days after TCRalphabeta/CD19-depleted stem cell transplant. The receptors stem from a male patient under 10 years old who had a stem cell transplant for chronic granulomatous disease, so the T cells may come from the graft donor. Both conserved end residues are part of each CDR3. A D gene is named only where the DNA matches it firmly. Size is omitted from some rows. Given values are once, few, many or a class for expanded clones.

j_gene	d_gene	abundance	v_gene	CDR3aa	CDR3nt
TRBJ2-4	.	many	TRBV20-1	CSAPTYGRTLAKNIQYF	TGCAGTGCTCCCACCTACGGACGGACCCTAGCCAAAAACATTCAGTACTTC
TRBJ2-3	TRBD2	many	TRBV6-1	CASRGTSVRDTQYF	TGTGCCAGCAGGGGGACTAGCGTAAGGGATACGCAGTATTTT
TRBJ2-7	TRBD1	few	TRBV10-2	CASSERGRPYEQYF	TGCGCCAGCAGTGAGAGGGGGCGCCCCTACGAGCAGTACTTC
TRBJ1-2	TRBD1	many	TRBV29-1	CSAPGLTGGASYGYTF	TGCAGCGCCCCGGGCCTCACAGGGGGCGCAAGCTATGGCTACACCTTC
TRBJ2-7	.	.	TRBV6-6	CASSYSGPEQYF	TGTGCCAGCAGTTACTCAGGTCCCGAACAGTACTTC
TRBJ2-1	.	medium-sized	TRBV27	CASSLGGLGVEQFF	TGTGCCAGCAGTTTAGGGGGTTTGGGGGTTGAGCAGTTCTTC
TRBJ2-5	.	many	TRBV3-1	CASSQRRASPIQETQYF	TGTGCCAGCAGCCAACGGCGGGCTAGCCCTATCCAAGAGACCCAGTACTTC
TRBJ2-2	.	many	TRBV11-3	CASSLGLGRDTGELFF	TGTGCCAGCAGCTTAGGTTTAGGCCGGGACACCGGGGAGCTGTTTTTT
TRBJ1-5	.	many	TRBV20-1	CSARTVAQPQHF	TGCAGTGCCCGGACAGTTGCTCAGCCCCAGCATTTT
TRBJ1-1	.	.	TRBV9	CASTPHGGGTEAFF	TGTGCCAGCACCCCACACGGAGGTGGCACTGAAGCTTTCTTT
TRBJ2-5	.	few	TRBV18	CASSSQKHRTQETQYF	TGTGCCAGCTCATCGCAGAAGCACAGGACCCAAGAGACCCAGTACTTC
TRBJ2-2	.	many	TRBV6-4	CASSPLGEAGELFF	TGTGCCAGCAGTCCCTTAGGGGAAGCCGGGGAGCTGTTTTTT
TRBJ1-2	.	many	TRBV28	CASSLFLQGDNYGYTF	TGTGCCAGCAGTTTATTCCTTCAGGGAGACAACTATGGCTACACCTTC
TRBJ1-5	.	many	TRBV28	CASSLRRGWNQPQHF	TGTGCCAGCAGTTTACGGCGGGGCTGGAATCAGCCCCAGCATTTT
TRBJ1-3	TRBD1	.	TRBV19	CASSKPGQGISGNTIYF	TGTGCCAGTAGTAAACCGGGACAGGGGATCTCTGGAAACACCATATATTTT
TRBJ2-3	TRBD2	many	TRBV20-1	CSANDGTGGSSLADTQYF	TGCAGTGCTAACGACGGGACTGGCGGGAGTAGTTTGGCAGATACGCAGTATTTT
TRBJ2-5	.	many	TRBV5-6	CASSLYSQETQYF	TGTGCCAGCAGCCTTTATTCACAGGAGACCCAGTACTTC
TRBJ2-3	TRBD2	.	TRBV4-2	CASSQDGGTTSGAWGTDTQYF	TGTGCCAGCAGCCAAGATGGAGGAACGACTAGCGGGGCCTGGGGCACAGATACGCAGTATTTT
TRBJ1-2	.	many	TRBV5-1	CASWEDGSRANYGYTF	TGCGCCAGCTGGGAAGACGGGTCAAGAGCTAACTATGGCTACACCTTC
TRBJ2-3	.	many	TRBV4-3	CASSQGASPRDTQYF	TGCGCCAGCAGCCAAGGTGCTAGTCCAAGAGATACGCAGTATTTT
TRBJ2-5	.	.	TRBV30	CAWTLGETQYF	TGTGCCTGGACTTTGGGTGAGACCCAGTACTTC
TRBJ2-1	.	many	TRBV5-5	CASSSRTLYNEQFF	TGTGCCAGCAGCTCTCGGACTCTCTACAATGAGCAGTTCTTC
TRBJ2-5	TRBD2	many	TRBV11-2	CASSLGKAGERRAQETQYF	TGTGCCAGCAGCTTAGGGAAAGCGGGAGAGAGAAGGGCCCAAGAGACCCAGTACTTC
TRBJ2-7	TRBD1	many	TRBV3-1	CASSQGGQGLYEQYF	TGTGCCAGCAGCCAAGGGGGACAGGGACTTTACGAGCAGTACTTC
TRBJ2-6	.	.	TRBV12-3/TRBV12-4	CASSLRQAPPGANVLTF	TGTGCCAGCAGTTTAAGGCAGGCCCCGCCTGGGGCCAACGTCCTGACTTTC
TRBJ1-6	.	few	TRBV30	CAWSLLRRENQDSPLHF	TGTGCCTGGAGTTTGTTGCGCAGGGAGAATCAGGATTCACCCCTCCACTTT
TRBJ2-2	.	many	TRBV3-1	CASGLTYPNGELFF	TGTGCCTCCGGACTTACGTACCCGAACGGGGAGCTGTTTTTT
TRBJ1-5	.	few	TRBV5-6	CASSLDRDGSNQPQHF	TGTGCCAGCAGCTTAGACCGGGACGGTAGCAATCAGCCCCAGCATTTT
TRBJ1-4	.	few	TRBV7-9	CASSLALPTNEKLFF	TGTGCTAGCAGCCTAGCCCTCCCAACTAATGAAAAACTGTTTTTT
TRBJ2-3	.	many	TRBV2	CASSEEPGNRYTQYF	TGTGCCAGCAGTGAAGAACCAGGCAATAGGTATACGCAGTATTTT
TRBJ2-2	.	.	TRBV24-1	CATSDLPTGELFF	TGTGCCACCAGTGATTTGCCCACGGGGGAGCTGTTTTTT
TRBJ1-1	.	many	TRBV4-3	CASSQVRGSGAFF	TGCGCCAGCAGCCAAGTCAGGGGTTCTGGAGCTTTCTTT